These 25 T cell receptor beta chains were all obtained from the same sample, sequenced in a study of shared clonotypes between healthy human individuals. Using immunoSEQ multiplex PCR, the repertoire was profiled, and TCRdb retains in-frame clones only, with some absent. Seen here are about 2.4 million clones, 80% to 95% observed once, and the top ten hold approximately 0.36%. Sequencing was done on a sample of naive CD4+ T cells from PBMCs. Subset denoted: CD45RA+ positively selected. The receptors come from a man aged 18-30 years in good health. Some clones in this sample may be carry-over from other donors' samples.

V gene TRBV6-5 combines with J gene TRBJ1-2, with D perhaps TRBD1 (6 bases). Germline V gene data show CDR1 as MNHEY and CDR2 as SVGAGI. V was pared by 0 bases and J by 8 bases, with 13 bases between. CDR3 length: 14 residues. This CDR3 is CASSYSGQISGYTF. The DNA for the CDR3 is TGTGCCAGCAGTTACTCCGGACAGATAAGCGGCTACACCTTC.

The chain employs TRBV19 and TRBJ1-5; the D is unclear. V lost 3 bases, J lost 4 bases, and 19 bases lay in between. This CDR3 has 17 residues. Germline V gives CDR1 LNHDA, CDR2 SQIVND (reference sequence). CDR3 region: CASSILPDLFWNQPQHF. CDR3 DNA sequence: TGTGCCAGTAGTATCCTCCCTGACCTCTTCTGGAATCAGCCCCAGCATTTT. The whole variable domain, filled in from reference TRBV19 and TRBJ1-5, reads DGGITQSPKYLFRKEGQNVTLSCEQNLNHDAMYWYRQDPGQGLRLIYYSQIVNDFQKGDIAEGYSVSREKKESFPLTVTSAQKNPTAFYLCASSILPDLFWNQPQHFGDGTRLSIL.

The V and J genes are TRBV9 and TRBJ2-5; TRBD2 matches 7 bases. CDR3 size: 16 residues. The J segment lost 5 bases and the V segment lost 3 bases, leaving 13 bases of the junction unmatched. Germline V lookup: CDR1 SGDLS, CDR2 YYNGEE. CDR3 loop: CASSARTSGRGETQYF. The CDR3 DNA sequence: TGTGCCAGCAGCGCTCGCACGAGCGGGCGGGGGGAGACCCAGTACTTC.

The V gene is TRBV5-1, the J gene TRBJ1-4, with a tentative D call TRBD1 (5 bases). The CDR3 extends over 13 amino acids. Trimming stripped 2 bases from V and 6 bases from J, with 8 bases between. Per germline, CDR1 SGHRS and CDR2 YFSETQ. CDR3 sequence reads: CASSFAQDEKLFF. The CDR3 region has the DNA TGCGCCAGCAGCTTCGCACAGGATGAAAAACTGTTTTTT.

The chain has TRBV2 and TRBJ2-7; 12 nucleotides match TRBD2. The CDR3 contains 14 residues. With V trimmed by 7 bases and J by 6 bases, 7 bases remained unmatched. Germline CDR1 SNHLY, CDR2 FYNNEI. CDR3 region: CASTRLAGASEQYF. CDR3 coding DNA: TGTGCCAGCACTCGACTAGCGGGAGCATCCGAGCAGTACTTC. Full variable domain (remainder filled in from reference TRBV2 and TRBJ2-7): EPEVTQTPSHQVTQMGQEVILRCVPISNHLYFYWYRQILGQKVEFLVSFYNNEISEKSEIFDDQFSVERPDGSNFTLKIRSTKLEDSAMYFCASTRLAGASEQYFGPGTRLTVT.

This chain connects TRBV6-5 to TRBJ2-5, with 9 positions matching TRBD1. V trimming: 6 bases; J trimming: 5 bases; junction bases outside the gene matches: 4. The CDR3 extends over 13 amino acids. Germline-derived CDR1 and CDR2 are MNHEY and SVGAGI. In nucleotides, the CDR3 is TGTGCCAGCAGAGGGACAGGGAAGGAGACCCAGTACTTC. Encoded protein: CASRGTGKETQYF.

The chain employs TRBV11-3 and TRBJ2-1; 12 nucleotides match TRBD2. J was trimmed by 0 bases and V by 5 bases; bases with no gene match: 8. The CDR3 runs to 18 residues. The germline gives CDR1 SGHNT, CDR2 YENEEA. CDR3 nucleotide sequence: TGTGCCAGCAGCCCTGATTGGACTAGCGGGACCTCCTACAATGAGCAGTTCTTC. Protein product: CASSPDWTSGTSYNEQFF.

The chain uses TRBV27 and TRBJ2-1; D is possibly TRBD1 (6 bases). The CDR3 is 15 residues long. Germline V gives CDR1 MNHEY, CDR2 SMNVEV (reference sequence). Trimming shortened V by 6 bases and J by 0 bases, and 12 bases separated the two germline ends. The CDR3 reads CASRKTGSSYNEQFF. The CDR3, as DNA: TGTGCCAGCAGGAAGACAGGTAGCTCCTACAATGAGCAGTTCTTC.

This chain links TRBV6-5 with TRBJ2-7; D uncertain. Trimming stripped 5 bases from V and 3 bases from J, with 8 bases between. This CDR3 has 12 residues. CDR1 is MNHEY and CDR2 is SVGAGI in the germline V gene. CDR3 DNA sequence: TGTGCCAGCAGTGAGCCAAGCTACGAGCAGTACTTC. This gives the protein CASSEPSYEQYF.

The chain is built from TRBV5-1 and TRBJ2-1; D remains unclear. This CDR3 has 13 amino acids. Trimming cost V 4 bases and J 7 bases, with 12 bases left between them. The germline gives CDR1 SGHRS, CDR2 YFSETQ. CDR3 sequence (DNA): TGCGCCAGCAGCGATACCATGGGGAATGAGCAGTTCTTC. Residues: CASSDTMGNEQFF.

The V call is TRBV19, the J call TRBJ2-2, with TRBD2 matching 14 bases. The germline gives CDR1 LNHDA, CDR2 SQIVND (reference sequence). This CDR3 comprises 16 residues. V was clipped by 10 bases and J by 6 bases; unmatched bases: 10. The CDR3 loop reads CATRARLAGGPGELFF. Written as DNA, the CDR3 is TGTGCCACCCGAGCGAGACTAGCGGGAGGGCCCGGGGAGCTGTTTTTT. Variable domain in full (rest from reference TRBV19 and TRBJ2-2): DGGITQSPKYLFRKEGQNVTLSCEQNLNHDAMYWYRQDPGQGLRLIYYSQIVNDFQKGDIAEGYSVSREKKESFPLTVTSAQKNPTAFYLCATRARLAGGPGELFFGEGSRLTVL.

The chain uses TRBV7-9 and TRBJ2-7; D is perhaps TRBD1 (5 bases). Trimming removed 5 bases from V and 4 bases from J, with 18 bases in between. The CDR3 loop spans 15 amino acids. Germline V lookup: CDR1 SEHNR, CDR2 FQNEAQ (reference sequence). In nucleotides, the CDR3 is TGTGCCAGCAGCAGATCCGCAGGGATTCCTTACGAGCAGTACTTC. Amino acids: CASSRSAGIPYEQYF.

The rearrangement joins TRBV2 to TRBJ2-7; D not resolved. This CDR3 contains 15 residues. Germline values: CDR1 SNHLY, CDR2 FYNNEI. Deletions cut 6 bases from V and 0 bases from J, with 15 bases between. CDR3 in amino acids: CASSGLAVSSYEQYF. CDR3 in DNA: TGTGCCAGCAGCGGGTTAGCTGTTAGCTCCTACGAGCAGTACTTC.

V and J are TRBV19 and TRBJ1-2; 8 bases agree with TRBD1. V shed 5 bases, J shed 2 bases, and the junction held 10 bases outside the gene matches. The CDR3 covers 16 residues. CDR1 is LNHDA and CDR2 is SQIVND in the germline V gene (reference sequence). CDR3 region: CASSPLTGVLNYGYTF. As DNA, the CDR3 is TGTGCCAGTAGTCCTCTGACAGGGGTGTTAAACTATGGCTACACCTTC.

As to this clone: Compared with germline, one end of the junction differs, possibly owing to a read error. In the same sample, other DNA sequences code for this CDR3. The V gene is TRBV28, the J gene TRBJ1-2, with 8 bases matching TRBD1. Germline assignment: CDR1 MDHEN and CDR2 SYDVKM. The CDR3 loop spans 15 amino acids. This chain's CDR3 is CASSLWDRNNYGYTF. The CDR3 DNA follows: TGTGCCAGCAGTCTATGGGACAGGAATAACTATGGCTACACCTTC.

This clone was seen once. The rearrangement uses TRBV28 and TRBJ2-7, with TRBD1 matching over 9 bases. There are 16 residues in the CDR3. V lost 9 bases to trimming and J lost 2 bases; unmatched junction nucleotides: 14. CDR1 is MDHEN, CDR2 SYDVKM, per germline. The CDR3 region has the DNA TGTGCCAGTTCTCCGGGACAGGGACCACTCCCCTACGAGCAGTACTTC. It encodes CASSPGQGPLPYEQYF.

The chain employs TRBV9 and TRBJ1-1; unclear D gene. Germline CDR1 is SGDLS and CDR2 is YYNGEE. The CDR3 consists of 13 residues. With 4 bases removed from V and 8 bases from J, the gap between germline ends came to 15 bases. CDR3 amino acids: CASSQVSTMEAFF. Here the CDR3 DNA reads TGTGCCAGCAGCCAAGTCAGTACGATGGAAGCTTTCTTT.

V usage is TRBV29-1 and J usage is TRBJ2-1; D is undetermined. Germline CDR1 reads SQVTM; CDR2 reads ANQGSEA. Trimming cost V 6 bases and J 8 bases, with 26 bases left between them. The CDR3 has 16 amino acids. Written as DNA, the CDR3 is TGCAGCGTGGGGATTTTTTGGGCCTCTCCTAATCATGAGCAGTTCTTC. It encodes CSVGIFWASPNHEQFF.

The chain links TRBV28 to TRBJ1-3; no clear D gene. Between the trimmed V and J ends, which lost 4 bases and 2 bases, there was a span of 9 bases. This CDR3 spans 14 amino acids. Per the germline V gene, CDR1 is MDHEN and CDR2 is SYDVKM. The CDR3 DNA reads as TGTGCCAGCAGTTCTGTAGGGACTGGAAACACCATATATTTT. This translates into CASSSVGTGNTIYF.

The chain links TRBV19 to TRBJ1-3; D perhaps matches TRBD1 (6 bases). Trimming stripped 10 bases from V and 0 bases from J, with 13 bases between. The germline gives CDR1 LNHDA, CDR2 SQIVND (reference sequence). The CDR3 runs to 14 residues. CDR3 protein: CATRQGPSGNTIYF. CDR3 bases: TGTGCCACTCGGCAGGGGCCCTCTGGAAACACCATATATTTT.

The CDR3 region has the DNA TGTGCCAGCTCGAGCGGACCCGGGCGTAGTGAGCAGTTCTTC. Amino acids: CASSSGPGRSEQFF. The chain employs TRBV28 and TRBJ2-1; possibly TRBD2 for D (5 bases). Germline assignment: CDR1 MDHEN and CDR2 SYDVKM. The V and J ends lost 8 bases and 9 bases respectively, with 20 bases between them. This CDR3 has 14 residues. Full variable domain (outside the CDR3, taken from reference TRBV28 and TRBJ2-1): DVKVTQSSRYLVKRTGEKVFLECVQDMDHENMFWYRQDPGLGLRLIYFSYDVKMKEKGDIPEGYSVSREKKERFSLILESASTNQTSMYLCASSSGPGRSEQFFGPGTRLTVL.

This chain joins TRBV19 and TRBJ2-1; no reliable D call. V was trimmed by 3 bases and J by 0 bases, leaving 12 bases between them. The CDR3 loop spans 16 amino acids. Germline loops: CDR1 LNHDA, CDR2 SQIVND (reference sequence). The CDR3 nucleotides read TGTGCCAGTAGTATCCTCGCGTTTAGCTCCTACAATGAGCAGTTCTTC. Its translation: CASSILAFSSYNEQFF.

V usage is TRBV5-1 and J usage is TRBJ1-2; tentative D call: TRBD1 (6 bases). This CDR3 has 15 residues. V was pared by 5 bases and J by 5 bases, with 19 bases between. Germline CDR1 and CDR2: SGHRS and YFSETQ. This CDR3 is CASRPTLMQGYGYTF. CDR3 nucleotides: TGCGCCAGCAGACCTACGTTAATGCAGGGGTATGGCTACACCTTC. Supplemented by reference TRBV5-1 and TRBJ1-2, the full variable domain reads KAGVTQTPRYLIKTRGQQVTLSCSPISGHRSVSWYQQTPGQGLQFLFEYFSETQRNKGNFPGRFSGRQFSNSRSEMNVSTLELGDSALYLCASRPTLMQGYGYTFGSGTRLTVV.

The chain combines TRBV7-2 with TRBJ2-7; possibly TRBD2 for D (6 bases). Germline assignment: CDR1 SGHTA and CDR2 FQGNSA. The CDR3 runs 14 residues. Trimming pared 4 bases from V and 3 bases from J, leaving 13 bases between. The CDR3: CASSSRLEYYEQYF. CDR3 coding DNA: TGTGCCAGCAGCTCAAGACTAGAATACTACGAGCAGTACTTC.

This clone was recorded once. The chain links TRBV2 to TRBJ2-3; 12 nucleotides match TRBD2. The CDR3 covers 15 residues. CDR1 and CDR2 from the germline V gene are SNHLY and FYNNEI. V gave up 2 bases and J gave up 7 bases; unmatched junction bases: 4. Written as DNA, the CDR3 is TGTGCCAGCAGTGAAATGCTAGCGGGAGGGAATACGCAGTATTTT. This sequence encodes CASSEMLAGGNTQYF.